A single sample is the source of the 5 T cell receptor beta chains below, sequenced in a study of CD8 T cells in Susac syndrome. An input of about 0.5 to 1 ug of RNA was subjected to reverse transcription using random hexamers. TCRdb re-called the immunoSEQ multiplex PCR reads with MiXCR, one entry per CDR3 protein. This sample has tens of thousands of distinct CDR3 sequences, with roughly 93% found just once. The sample consisted of CD8+ T cells from PBMCs. The origin of the receptors is a human donor in good health.

This sequence joins TRBV28 and TRBJ1-4, with D perhaps TRBD1 (5 bases). CDR1 is MDHEN, CDR2 SYDVKM, per germline. The CDR3 is 15 amino acids. Trimming cost V 3 bases and J 0 bases, with 8 bases left between them. CDR3 amino acids: CASSLWGATNEKLFF. In nucleotides, the CDR3 is TGTGCCAGCAGTTTGTGGGGGGCAACTAATGAAAAACTGTTTTTT.

V usage is TRBV10-3 and J usage is TRBJ2-7; D gene unclear. Germline V gives CDR1 ENHRY, CDR2 SYGVKD. The CDR3 length is 11 residues. Trimming shortened V by 7 bases and J by 3 bases, and 7 bases separated the two germline ends. The CDR3 DNA sequence: TGTGCCATCACCGACGGCTACGAGCAGTACTTC. It codes for CAITDGYEQYF.

The CDR3 DNA follows: TGTGCCATCAGTGATGTGGAAGCGGAAAACATTCAGTACTTC. This encodes CAISDVEAENIQYF. J is TRBJ2-4 and V is TRBV10-3, with D possibly TRBD2 on 5 matching bases. CDR3 length: 14 residues. Looked up from germline, CDR1 is ENHRY and CDR2 is SYGVKD. Deletions cut 3 bases from V and 5 bases from J, with 11 bases between.

The CDR3 is CASSLSGRGWNTEAFF. The CDR3 DNA reads as TGTGCCAGCAGTTTATCGGGGCGGGGGTGGAACACTGAAGCTTTCTTT. The V gene is TRBV27, the J gene TRBJ1-1; D perhaps matches TRBD1 (5 bases). Trimming left V 0 bases short and J 1 base short, with 12 bases between. Germline-derived CDR1 and CDR2 are MNHEY and SMNVEV (reference sequence). This CDR3 has 16 residues.

This sequence joins TRBV13 and TRBJ2-6; TRBD1 matches at 12 bases. Germline loops: CDR1 PRHDT, CDR2 FYEKMQ (reference sequence). V trimming: 4 bases; J trimming: 4 bases; junction bases outside the gene matches: 11. The CDR3 consists of 19 residues. The CDR3 region is CASSSSPGQGAGGANVLTF. CDR3 DNA sequence: TGTGCCAGCAGCTCGAGCCCGGGACAGGGGGCAGGCGGGGCCAACGTCCTGACTTTC.